The next 18 T cell receptor beta chains were all read from a single sample in a study of blood T cell repertoires in COVID-19. Generated by immunoSEQ multiplex PCR, the TCRdb table keeps only in-frame clones and is missing some. The data show approximately 200,000 clones, about 85% seen once. Input material: PBMCs or T cells enriched from blood (not recorded which). The source is a man between 25 and 39 years old who had recovered from COVID-19.

The chain employs TRBV5-1 and TRBJ1-5; the D is unclear. The V end was cut by 2 bases, the J end by 0 bases, with 9 bases between. In germline, CDR1 is SGHRS, CDR2 YFSETQ. The CDR3 covers 15 residues. CDR3 in amino acids: CASSLLGISNQPQHF. Here the CDR3 DNA reads TGCGCCAGCAGCTTACTAGGTATTAGCAATCAGCCCCAGCATTTT.

The rearrangement uses TRBV2 and TRBJ2-1; D gene uncertain. CDR3 length: 13 amino acids. Trimming left V 5 bases short and J 1 base short, with 6 bases between. Germline CDR1 and CDR2: SNHLY and FYNNEI. Here the CDR3 reads CASSSESYNEQFF. Written as DNA, the CDR3 is TGTGCCAGCAGTTCCGAGTCCTACAATGAGCAGTTCTTC.

This clone was recorded a few times. The rearrangement uses TRBV24-1 and TRBJ2-2; a possible D gene is TRBD1 (6 bases). CDR1 and CDR2 from the germline V gene are KGHDR and SFDVKD. V gave up 5 bases and J gave up 7 bases, with 16 bases separating them. The CDR3 runs 15 residues. CDR3 sequence (DNA): TGTGCCACCAGTGGGCAGGGGCCAATCGGCGGGGAGCTGTTTTTT. This gives the protein CATSGQGPIGGELFF.

This clone was seen only a few times. V and J are TRBV5-5 and TRBJ1-6; D is undetermined. From germline, CDR1 is SGHKS and CDR2 YYEKEE (reference sequence). V was shortened by 4 bases and J by 7 bases, with 12 bases between the two germline ends. The CDR3 consists of 14 residues. The CDR3 DNA reads TGTGCCAGCAGCGCGGGAGCAATGAATTCACCCCTCCACTTT. Its protein is CASSAGAMNSPLHF.

V usage is TRBV9 and J usage is TRBJ2-1; D remains unclear. The CDR3 extends over 15 amino acids. V was trimmed by 0 bases and J by 6 bases, leaving 13 bases between them. Germline CDR1 reads SGDLS; CDR2 reads YYNGEE. The CDR3 protein is CASSVGLSSPNEQFF. Written as DNA, the CDR3 is TGTGCCAGCAGCGTAGGACTGTCAAGCCCCAATGAGCAGTTCTTC.

V usage is TRBV2 and J usage is TRBJ2-3, with TRBD2 as a possible D gene (6 bases). The CDR3 runs 15 residues. Trimming shortened V by 10 bases and J by 0 bases, and 17 bases separated the two germline ends. Per germline, CDR1 SNHLY and CDR2 FYNNEI. CDR3 DNA: TGTGCCATCCTGGTAGCGGACGCTAGCACAGATACGCAGTATTTT. Its translation: CAILVADASTDTQYF.

The chain recombines TRBV30 with TRBJ1-2; TRBD1 is a possible D gene (6 bases). The V gene's germline CDR1 is GTSNPN and CDR2 SVGIG (reference sequence). The CDR3 is made up of 13 amino acids. Trimming took 2 bases from V and 4 from J, leaving 11 bases between them. The CDR3 nucleotides are TGTGCCTGGAGTCCCACAGGGACCTATGGCTACACCTTC. Its translation: CAWSPTGTYGYTF. The full variable domain, with the rest looked up from reference TRBV30 and TRBJ1-2, is SQTIHQWPATLVQPVGSPLSLECTVEGTSNPNLYWYRQAAGRGLQLLFYSVGIGQISSEVPQNLSASRPQDRQFILSSKKLLLSDSGFYLCAWSPTGTYGYTFGSGTRLTVV.

V is TRBV3-1 (or the pseudogene TRBV3-2) and J is TRBJ1-4, with a possible D match to TRBD1 (5 bases). Germline V gene lookup returns CDR1 LGHDT and CDR2 YNNKEL (reference sequence). The CDR3 spans 15 residues. Trimming removed 6 bases at V and 7 bases at J, with 18 bases between. The CDR3 region is CASSFQGAGLEKLFF. CDR3 nucleotide sequence: TGTGCCAGCAGTTTCCAGGGCGCCGGGCTTGAAAAACTGTTTTTT.

V gene TRBV10-1 combines with J gene TRBJ1-2, with a weak D call TRBD1 (5 bases). V was trimmed by 6 bases and J by 4 bases, leaving 18 bases between them. The CDR3 runs 15 residues. Germline values: CDR1 WNHNN, CDR2 SYGVQD (reference sequence). Here the CDR3 reads CASRGVGGICYGYTF. Written as DNA, the CDR3 is TGCGCCAGCAGGGGGGTCGGGGGTATTTGCTATGGCTACACCTTC.

The CDR3 DNA reads as TGTGCCAGCAGCTCCACGGGGTATGGCTACACCTTC. This gives the protein CASSSTGYGYTF. This chain joins TRBV7-9 and TRBJ1-2, with D hard to call. The CDR3 spans 12 residues. Germline assignment: CDR1 SEHNR and CDR2 FQNEAQ (reference sequence). V shed 4 bases and J shed 5 bases, with 8 bases lying between them.

The chain recombines TRBV6-5 with TRBJ1-6; D not certain. This CDR3 is built from 14 residues. Germline assignment: CDR1 MNHEY and CDR2 SVGAGI. The germline V and J ends were trimmed by 6 bases and 0 bases, with 6 bases remaining between them. The CDR3 is CASRTYSYNSPLHF. In DNA form, the CDR3 reads TGTGCCAGCAGGACATACTCCTATAATTCACCCCTCCACTTT.

Details on this clone: The junction departs from the called germline gene at one end, perhaps through a read error. This chain joins TRBV2 and TRBJ2-4, with a possible D match to TRBD1 (5 bases). Germline V gives CDR1 SNHLY, CDR2 FYNNEI. The CDR3 runs 14 residues. CDR3 in amino acids: CASSEPPQGNIQYF. The DNA of the CDR3 is TGTGCCAGTAGTGAACCCCCCCAGGGAAACATTCAGTACTTC.

Details on this clone: Other DNA sequences in the same sample also yield this CDR3. The chain carries TRBV9 and TRBJ2-7, with D hard to call. The germline V gene encodes CDR1 SGDLS and CDR2 YYNGEE. The CDR3 spans 14 residues. V lost 0 bases and J lost 1, with 8 bases in between. CDR3: CASSVVPSSYEQYF. The CDR3 DNA reads as TGTGCCAGCAGCGTAGTGCCTAGTTCCTACGAGCAGTACTTC.

In the case of this clone: The junction departs from germline at one end; a sequencing error may be responsible. This rearrangement joins TRBV18 to TRBJ2-2; D gene unclear. Germline CDR1 is KGHSH and CDR2 is LQKENI. The CDR3 consists of 14 residues. CDR3 sequence: CASSSPEWTGELFF. CDR3 nucleotide sequence: TGTGCCAGCTCATCACCCGAGTGGACCGGGGAGCTGTTTTTT.

The V call is TRBV3-1 (or the pseudogene TRBV3-2), the J call TRBJ2-5, with 8 positions matching TRBD2. The length of the CDR3 is 15 residues. V lost 3 bases and J lost 4; bases outside the gene matches: 7. Germline CDR1 is LGHDT and CDR2 is YNNKEL (reference sequence). The CDR3 DNA follows: TGTGCCAGCAGCCAGACGGGGGGGAGGGCAGAGACCCAGTACTTC. Translating it yields CASSQTGGRAETQYF.

The CDR3 DNA sequence: TGTGCCAGCAGCTTACAACTAGCGGGAGGGACCGGGGAGCTGTTTTTT. It encodes CASSLQLAGGTGELFF. The chain couples TRBV7-2 to TRBJ2-2, with 13 bases identical to TRBD2. Germline V CDR1 and CDR2: SGHTA, FQGNSA. The CDR3 sequence is 16 residues long. V dropped 2 bases and J dropped 5; count of bases not matched to a gene: 2. Supplemented by reference TRBV7-2 and TRBJ2-2, the full variable domain reads GAGVSQSPSNKVTEKGKDVELRCDPISGHTALYWYRQSLGQGLEFLIYFQGNSAPDKSGLPSDRFSAERTGGSVSTLTIQRTQQEDSAVYLCASSLQLAGGTGELFFGEGSRLTVL.

This clone has only one observation. The rearrangement joins TRBV7-2 to TRBJ2-2; tentative D call: TRBD1 (5 bases). The germline V gene encodes CDR1 SGHTA and CDR2 FQGNSA. Trimming removed 5 bases at V and 5 bases at J, with 12 bases between. The CDR3 covers 14 residues. DNA for the CDR3: TGTGCCAGCAGCCCACAAAGGGGTACCGGGGAGCTGTTTTTT. Protein: CASSPQRGTGELFF. Variable domain in full (rest from reference TRBV7-2 and TRBJ2-2): GAGVSQSPSNKVTEKGKDVELRCDPISGHTALYWYRQSLGQGLEFLIYFQGNSAPDKSGLPSDRFSAERTGGSVSTLTIQRTQQEDSAVYLCASSPQRGTGELFFGEGSRLTVL.

The V and J genes are TRBV19 and TRBJ1-5, with 8 positions matching TRBD1. The junction had 7 bases not matched to a gene; V was cut back by 7 bases and J by 5 bases. CDR3 length: 14 amino acids. The germline V gene encodes CDR1 LNHDA and CDR2 SQIVND (reference sequence). For the CDR3, the DNA is TGTGCCAGTACCATAGGACAGGGATATCAGCCCCAGCATTTT. Its protein is CASTIGQGYQPQHF.